This T cell receptor (beta chain) was recovered during a study of shared clonotypes between healthy human individuals. Measured with immunoSEQ multiplex PCR; TCRdb has only the in-frame clones, and not every one. The sample has some 1.5 million clones, around 97% seen once; the top ten hold 1.2%. Study-wide results and limits: Naive subsets usually exceeded memory subsets in estimated richness.

This clone was recorded only once. Its antigen is not identified. Specimen: naive CD4+ T cells sorted from blood. Subset in this sample: CD45RA+ positively selected. The TCR sequence derives from a man aged 25-45 years in good health.

The CDR3 reads CATSRFQGTSHEQYF. CDR3 nucleotide sequence: TGTGCCACCAGCAGATTTCAGGGGACCAGCCACGAGCAGTACTTC. The gene calls are TRBV15 and TRBJ2-7, with TRBD1 as a possible D gene (6 bases). Per the germline V gene, CDR1 is LNHNV and CDR2 is YYDKDF (reference sequence). The CDR3 sequence is 15 residues long. The V end was cut by 2 bases, the J end by 5 bases, with 16 bases between.